Each of the 32 T cell receptor beta chains below was sequenced from the same sample in a study of patients and donors after allogeneic stem cell transplantation (TCRdb year 2020). The library relied on RT-PCR. TCRdb lists the instrument as NextSeq 550. Using fastp trimming at Q25 and MiXCR clonotype assembly, TCRdb reanalyzed the public sequencing data and kept in-frame beta chains. Each entry merges the rows of one CDR3 protein and shows their most common DNA and genes. Within this sample are about 160,000 distinct CDR3 sequences, with over 35% of them counted one time only. Of the sample, roughly 50% falls within the top ten clones. The sequencing input was blood, either unsorted or a sorted T cell fraction (not recorded which). These receptors were collected from a human donor who was either an allogeneic HSCT recipient or a stem cell or donor lymphocyte infusion donor (not recorded which). It is not recorded whose cells these are; they may come from a transplant donor.

There are a few counts of this clonotype. The CDR3 DNA reads as TGTGCCAGCAGCAAAGGCCGGAGCTCCTATAATTCACCCCTCCACTTT. Translation gives CASSKGRSSYNSPLHF. V usage is TRBV21-1 and J usage is TRBJ1-6. TRBV21-1 is deemed a pseudogene. This CDR3 has 16 amino acids.

The rearrangement joins TRBV28 to TRBJ2-5; D tentatively fits TRBD1 or TRBD2 (5 bases each). The CDR3 has 14 residues. Germline lookup yields CDR1 MDHEN and CDR2 SYDVKM. Trimming took 4 bases from V and 1 from J, leaving 10 bases between them. The CDR3 is CASSSGTIQETQYF. CDR3 sequence (DNA): TGTGCCAGCAGTTCAGGGACCATCCAAGAGACCCAGTACTTC.

This chain uses TRBV4-3 with TRBJ2-3; D uncertain. The V gene's germline CDR1 is LGHNA and CDR2 YSLEER. The length of the CDR3 is 16 residues. Trimming removed 1 base from V and 5 bases from J, with 16 bases in between. This CDR3 is CASSQGGMAGGDTQYF. CDR3 coding DNA: TGCGCCAGCAGCCAAGGCGGTATGGCAGGTGGAGATACGCAGTATTTT.

The rearrangement uses TRBV6-1 and TRBJ2-2, with 14 nucleotides matching TRBD2. The germline V gene encodes CDR1 MNHNS and CDR2 SASEGT. This CDR3 comprises 16 residues. J was trimmed by 3 bases and V by 6 bases; bases with no gene match: 3. CDR3 sequence: CASRATSGGDTGELFF. DNA for the CDR3: TGTGCCAGCAGGGCGACTAGCGGGGGGGACACCGGGGAGCTGTTTTTT.

This clonotype came up a few times. The chain employs TRBV4-2 and TRBJ2-3; TRBD2 matches 14 bases. The germline V gene has CDR1 LGHNA and CDR2 YNFKEQ. The CDR3 has 18 residues. Germline trimming cut 4 bases from V and 3 bases from J; bases unmatched to any gene: 9. CDR3 protein: CASSPGLAGGRWTDTQYF. DNA for the CDR3: TGTGCCAGCAGCCCCGGACTAGCGGGGGGCAGATGGACAGATACGCAGTATTTT.

The chain joins TRBV18 to TRBJ2-5; D is unresolved. Germline V CDR1 and CDR2: KGHSH, LQKENI. The CDR3 consists of 14 residues. V lost 4 bases to trimming and J lost 0 bases, with 9 bases between them. The CDR3 sequence: CASSLEMYQETQYF. The CDR3 coding sequence is TGTGCCAGCTCACTCGAAATGTACCAAGAGACCCAGTACTTC.

V gene TRBV29-1 combines with J gene TRBJ2-1; possibly TRBD1 or TRBD2 for D (5 bases each). Trimming took 3 bases from V and 0 from J, leaving 15 bases between them. Per germline, CDR1 SQVTM and CDR2 ANQGSEA. The CDR3 runs to 16 residues. The CDR3, as DNA: TGCAGCGTTGATGGGGGAAAATACAGCTCCTACAATGAGCAGTTCTTC. Protein: CSVDGGKYSSYNEQFF.

This clonotype has ten or more counts. V is TRBV6-5 and J is TRBJ1-5, with a possible D match to TRBD1 (6 bases). CDR1 and CDR2 from the germline V gene are MNHEY and SVGAGI. The CDR3 length is 15 residues. Trimming took 2 bases from V and 4 from J, leaving 12 bases between them. The CDR3, as DNA: TGTGCCAGCAGTTACAGGGGGTACGGAAATCAGCCCCAGCATTTT. Residues: CASSYRGYGNQPQHF.

The table lists this clonotype with a few counts. The chain employs TRBV6-2 or TRBV6-3 and TRBJ2-1; D might be TRBD1 or TRBD2, each matching 5 bases. V was clipped by 5 bases and J by 0 bases, with 11 bases between them. This CDR3 is built from 15 residues. Looked up from germline, CDR1 is MNHEY and CDR2 is SVGEGT. Written as DNA, the CDR3 is TGTGCCAGCAGTAGTCGTGGGACCTCCTACAATGAGCAGTTCTTC. Protein product: CASSSRGTSYNEQFF.

The CDR3 protein is CSAGFSNQPQHF. Here the CDR3 DNA reads TGCAGTGCGGGTTTTAGCAATCAGCCCCAGCATTTT. The V call is TRBV20-1, the J call TRBJ1-5; D is uncertain. Germline CDR1 and CDR2: DFQATT and SNEGSKA (reference sequence). The V end lost 6 bases, the J end lost 0 bases, and 6 bases lay between the germline ends. CDR3 size: 12 residues.

The J gene is TRBJ2-5, the V gene TRBV7-3; D gene ambiguous. The germline gives CDR1 SGHTA, CDR2 FQGTGA. With 2 bases removed from V and 2 bases from J, the gap between germline ends came to 9 bases. The CDR3 is made up of 14 amino acids. This CDR3 is CASSLGPPQETQYF. DNA of the CDR3: TGTGCCAGCAGCTTAGGCCCTCCTCAAGAGACCCAGTACTTC.

This chain links TRBV20-1 with TRBJ1-1; 9 bases are shared with TRBD1. There are 14 residues in the CDR3. From germline, CDR1 is DFQATT and CDR2 SNEGSKA (reference sequence). V shed 2 bases, J shed 4 bases, and the junction held 5 bases outside the gene matches. This chain's CDR3 is CSARRTGVGTEAFF. The CDR3 nucleotides are TGCAGTGCTAGACGGACAGGGGTGGGCACTGAAGCTTTCTTT.

The chain combines TRBV12-3 or TRBV12-4 with TRBJ2-7; D is tentatively TRBD1 or TRBD2 (6 bases each). Trimming removed 1 base at V and 2 bases at J, with 12 bases between. CDR3 length equals 15 residues. Here the CDR3 reads CASSLGGTIPYEQYF. The CDR3 region has the DNA TGTGCCAGCAGTTTAGGCGGGACAATTCCCTACGAGCAGTACTTC.

This clonotype occurred many times. The genes are TRBV12-3 or TRBV12-4 and TRBJ1-1, with D hard to call. Between the trimmed V and J ends, which lost 5 bases and 10 bases, there was a span of 5 bases. This CDR3 is built from 9 residues. CDR3 DNA: TGTGCCAGCAGTCCTCCAGCTTTCTTT. Translating gives CASSPPAFF.

This clonotype was found a few times. The chain links TRBV29-1 to TRBJ2-1; D remains unclear. Trimming shortened V by 4 bases and J by 6 bases, and 16 bases separated the two germline ends. Germline assignment: CDR1 SQVTM and CDR2 ANQGSEA. The CDR3 consists of 14 residues. CDR3 nucleotides: TGCAGCGTTGGGACCGAACCCGCAACCAATGAGCAGTTCTTC. Its translation: CSVGTEPATNEQFF.

In its sample, this clonotype was seen a few times. The CDR3 DNA reads TGCGCCAGCAGCTCGGCCCCTTCGGACAATAAGAACACTGAAGCTTTCTTT. Residues: CASSSAPSDNKNTEAFF. The V call is TRBV5-1, the J call TRBJ1-1, with D possibly matching TRBD1 (5 bases). Germline CDR1 and CDR2: SGHRS and YFSETQ. Trimming stripped 3 bases from V and 1 base from J, with 19 bases between. The CDR3 totals 17 residues. The full variable domain, its missing parts supplied by reference TRBV5-1 and TRBJ1-1, is KAGVTQTPRYLIKTRGQQVTLSCSPISGHRSVSWYQQTPGQGLQFLFEYFSETQRNKGNFPGRFSGRQFSNSRSEMNVSTLELGDSALYLCASSSAPSDNKNTEAFFGQGTRLTVV.

The chain links TRBV12-3 or TRBV12-4 to TRBJ2-7, with D possibly called TRBD1 or TRBD2 (5 bases each). The CDR3 contains 12 residues. The V gene lost 5 bases and the J gene lost 7 bases, with 12 bases spanning the gap. CDR3: CASSKRGGEQYF. For the CDR3, the DNA is TGTGCCAGCAGTAAACGGGGCGGAGAGCAGTACTTC.

The chain employs TRBV12-5 and TRBJ1-2; the D is unclear. The CDR3 runs to 12 residues. CDR1 and CDR2 from the germline V gene are LGHNT and FRNRAP. V was pared by 7 bases and J by 7 bases, with 13 bases between. The DNA for the CDR3 is TGTGCTAGTGCCCAAGACTTCAGTGGCTACACCTTC. Protein: CASAQDFSGYTF.

This clonotype was counted a few times. The V call is TRBV28, the J call TRBJ2-3, with D possibly TRBD2 on 7 matching bases. CDR1 and CDR2 (germline): MDHEN, SYDVKM. Trimming removed 8 bases at V and 6 bases at J, with 18 bases between. CDR3 size: 14 residues. CDR3: CASHLRGGQDTQYF. CDR3 in DNA: TGTGCCAGCCACCTTAGGGGGGGGCAGGATACGCAGTATTTT.

This clonotype showed up just once. This sequence joins TRBV6-5 and TRBJ2-7, with D uncertain. Per the germline V gene, CDR1 is MNHEY and CDR2 is SVGAGI. The CDR3 runs to 13 residues. The CDR3 loop reads CASSSGVHHEKYV. DNA of the CDR3: TGTGCCAGCAGCTCAGGAGTTCACCACGAGAAGTACGTC.

This clonotype came up a few times. The chain uses TRBV6-1 and TRBJ1-5, with unresolved D. Germline V gene sequence: CDR1 MNHNS, CDR2 SASEGT. V was clipped by 1 base and J by 1 base, with 8 bases between them. The CDR3 has 15 residues. This chain's CDR3 is CASSEEFVSNQPQHF. Written as DNA, the CDR3 is TGTGCCAGCAGTGAAGAGTTTGTGAGCAATCAGCCCCAGCATTTT.

This clonotype appeared a few times. The chain carries TRBV12-3 or TRBV12-4 and TRBJ1-6; D call uncertain. Trimming stripped 3 bases from V and 7 bases from J, with 19 bases between. The CDR3 is 17 amino acids. This chain's CDR3 is CASSFVGARPSNSPLHF. CDR3 sequence (DNA): TGTGCCAGCAGTTTTGTCGGAGCCAGGCCTAGCAATTCACCCCTCCACTTT.

This clonotype was recorded once. J is TRBJ2-1 and V is TRBV5-1; TRBD1 is a possible D gene (5 bases). V was trimmed by 4 bases and J by 0 bases, leaving 20 bases between them. Germline CDR1 SGHRS, CDR2 YFSETQ. The CDR3 contains 18 residues. The CDR3 region is CASSRETAPLSSYNEQFF. The CDR3 DNA reads TGCGCCAGCAGCAGAGAGACAGCTCCCCTTAGCTCCTACAATGAGCAGTTCTTC.

V and J are TRBV29-1 and TRBJ1-4; D is unclear. The CDR3 covers 13 residues. Germline V gives CDR1 SQVTM, CDR2 ANQGSEA. The germline V and J ends were trimmed by 6 bases and 8 bases, with 16 bases remaining between them. CDR3 nucleotide sequence: TGCAGCGTGGTGAATCCGGATGGGGAAAAACTGTTTTTT. This encodes CSVVNPDGEKLFF.

This clonotype has ten or more counts. The J gene is TRBJ1-4, the V gene TRBV12-3 or TRBV12-4; D gene ambiguous. Trimming took 6 bases from V and 7 from J, leaving 6 bases between them. The CDR3 length is 11 residues. The CDR3 region has the DNA TGTGCCAGCAGCCCCGGTGAAAAACTGTTTTTT. Encoded protein: CASSPGEKLFF.

This clonotype occurred a few times. The chain recombines TRBV4-2 with TRBJ1-2, with D maybe TRBD1 (6 bases). Trimming took 1 base from V and 6 from J, leaving 15 bases between them. CDR3 length: 15 residues. The germline gives CDR1 LGHNA, CDR2 YNFKEQ. CDR3 region: CASSQVNRANDGYTF. The DNA for the CDR3 is TGTGCCAGCAGCCAAGTTAACAGGGCCAATGATGGCTACACCTTC.

This chain links TRBV6-2 or TRBV6-3 with TRBJ1-5; 7 nucleotides line up with TRBD1. Trimming cost V 10 bases and J 3 bases; bases outside gene matches: 9. The V gene's germline CDR1 is MNHEY and CDR2 SVGEGT. This CDR3 has 14 residues. CDR3 in DNA: TGTGCCACGTCACCAGGGGGGATCAATCAGCCCCAGCATTTT. Residues: CATSPGGINQPQHF.

This clonotype showed up many times. V usage is TRBV7-9 and J usage is TRBJ1-2; D possibly corresponds to TRBD1 (5 bases). Germline values: CDR1 SEHNR, CDR2 FQNEAQ (reference sequence). Trimming took off 1 base at V and 4 bases at J, with 10 bases between the two ends. There are 14 residues in the CDR3. The CDR3 sequence: CASSLEGVGYGYTF. CDR3 bases: TGTGCCAGCAGCTTAGAAGGGGTGGGCTATGGCTACACCTTC.

Remarks on this clonotype: A read error may produce the germline difference seen at one junction end. CDR3 residues: CASSLRNLQGIALF. The DNA for the CDR3 is TGTGCCAGCAGTTTAAGAAATCTTCAGGGAATTGCCCTTTTT. This rearrangement joins TRBV12-3 or TRBV12-4 to TRBJ1-1, with D possibly matching TRBD1 (5 bases). The CDR3 is 14 residues long.

This clonotype was seen more than once but under ten times. This chain joins TRBV12-3 or TRBV12-4 and TRBJ1-5; D gene uncertain. The CDR3 is made up of 15 amino acids. V shed 2 bases and J shed 6 bases, with 14 bases lying between them. This CDR3 reads CASSLYPLAVQPQHF. The CDR3 region has the DNA TGTGCCAGCAGTTTATACCCTCTAGCCGTTCAGCCCCAGCATTTT.

The chain uses TRBV3-1 and TRBJ2-1; D is unclear. Trimming took off 4 bases at V and 3 bases at J, with 7 bases between the two ends. The CDR3 is made up of 13 amino acids. Germline V gene lookup returns CDR1 LGHDT and CDR2 YNNKEL (reference sequence). Here the CDR3 DNA reads TGTGCCAGCAGCCGCGGTGACTACAATGAGCAGTTCTTC. It encodes CASSRGDYNEQFF.

The genes are TRBV20-1 and TRBJ1-6, with no clear D. Trimming pared 3 bases from V and 10 bases from J, leaving 4 bases between. The CDR3 runs to 10 residues. The germline V gene encodes CDR1 DFQATT and CDR2 SNEGSKA (reference sequence). The CDR3 here is CSASRSPLHF. DNA for the CDR3: TGCAGTGCTAGTAGGTCACCCCTCCACTTT.